Listed below are T cell receptor beta chains from one sample, sequenced in a study of T cell responses to AZD1222 COVID-19 vaccine. Sequencing was performed with immunoSEQ multiplex PCR; in TCRdb, only in-frame clones are kept and a portion is missing. The sample holds under 150,000 clones, approximately 85% seen once. Sequencing used peripheral blood, obtained on day 0 of MenACWY control vaccination. Source of these receptors: an adult in good health. CDR3s include the opening cysteine and the closing phenylalanine or tryptophan. Each record gives: V gene, clone size, J gene, D gene, CDR3 DNA, CDR3 protein. D genes are given only for firm matches. Part of the rows lack a size; the others show once, few, many or a class for expanded clones.

V: TRBV7-9
size: -
J: TRBJ2-5
D: -
DNA: TGTGCCAGCAACAGACAGAAACAAGAGACCCAGTACTTC
CDR3: CASNRQKQETQYF

V: TRBV27
size: few
J: TRBJ2-5
D: -
DNA: TGTGCCAGCAGTTTCTCTCTCGGGTGGGAGACCCAGTACTTC
CDR3: CASSFSLGWETQYF

V: TRBV12-5
size: once
J: TRBJ1-1
D: -
DNA: TGTGCTAGTGGTTTGGACCCCCTCCCGGGCCGGCCCTCAGCTTTCTTT
CDR3: CASGLDPLPGRPSAFF

V: TRBV7-8
size: -
J: TRBJ1-2
D: TRBD1
DNA: TGTGCCAGCAGCTTGACAGGGGAAAGCTATGGCTACACCTTC
CDR3: CASSLTGESYGYTF

V: TRBV12-5
size: -
J: TRBJ1-2
D: -
DNA: TGTGCTAGTGGTTTGGGGGGAGAGGGCTACACCTTC
CDR3: CASGLGGEGYTF

V: TRBV13
size: -
J: TRBJ2-7
D: TRBD1
DNA: TGTGCCAGCAGCTCGACAGGGGTTGGCGAGCAGTACTTC
CDR3: CASSSTGVGEQYF

V: TRBV7-9
size: -
J: TRBJ1-4
D: TRBD1
DNA: TGTGCCAGCAGCTCTAATGAAAGAGGGACAGGGAATGAAAAACTGTTTTTT
CDR3: CASSSNERGTGNEKLFF

V: TRBV19
size: few
J: TRBJ1-5
D: TRBD1
DNA: TGTGCCACCCGAGCGGGACAGGGGGCCCAGCCCCAGCATTTT
CDR3: CATRAGQGAQPQHF

V: TRBV10-1
size: -
J: TRBJ2-3
D: -
DNA: TGCGCCAGCAGTGAGTCCAAGGATACGCAGTATTTT
CDR3: CASSESKDTQYF

V: TRBV12-5
size: -
J: TRBJ1-2
D: -
DNA: TGTGCTAGTGGAAAAACAGGGTATGGCTACACCTTC
CDR3: CASGKTGYGYTF

V: TRBV24-1
size: few
J: TRBJ2-2
D: -
DNA: TGTGCCACCACGGACAGTCCCACCGGGGAGCTGTTTTTT
CDR3: CATTDSPTGELFF

V: TRBV7-9
size: medium-sized
J: TRBJ2-7
D: -
DNA: TGTGCCAGCAGCTTATCTGGCGAGCAGTACTTC
CDR3: CASSLSGEQYF

V: TRBV5-1
size: once
J: TRBJ2-7
D: -
DNA: TGCGCCAGCACCTCCCAGGGGAACTCCTACGAGCAGTACTTC
CDR3: CASTSQGNSYEQYF

V: TRBV3-1/TRBV3-2
size: -
J: TRBJ2-5
D: TRBD1
DNA: TGTGCCAGCAGCCAATTGACCGGGACAGGGAACCAAGAGACCCAGTACTTC
CDR3: CASSQLTGTGNQETQYF

V: TRBV5-1
size: many
J: TRBJ2-3
D: -
DNA: TGCGCCAGCAGCTTGGCAGGGAGGGATACGCAGTATTTT
CDR3: CASSLAGRDTQYF

V: TRBV13
size: few
J: TRBJ2-3
D: -
DNA: TGTGCCAGCAGCTTAGATAGGGGTGGAGATACGCAGTATTTT
CDR3: CASSLDRGGDTQYF

V: TRBV4-1
size: -
J: TRBJ1-5
D: -
DNA: TGCGCCAGCAGCCAGTGGGACCCGAATCAGCCCCAGCATTTT
CDR3: CASSQWDPNQPQHF

V: TRBV5-1
size: -
J: TRBJ2-2
D: -
DNA: TGCGCCAGCAGCCGGAACCCCTCTATCTCCCATTCGAACACCGGGGAGCTGTTTTTT
CDR3: CASSRNPSISHSNTGELFF

V: TRBV12-5
size: once
J: TRBJ2-3
D: TRBD2
DNA: TGTGCTAGTGGTTTGGGATCTAGCGGGCGGTTCGGTACGCAGTATTTT
CDR3: CASGLGSSGRFGTQYF

V: TRBV19
size: -
J: TRBJ1-2
D: TRBD1
DNA: TGTGCCAGTAGTAAACAAAATTCCGGGACAGGGGTGCGCGGTGGCTACACCTTC
CDR3: CASSKQNSGTGVRGGYTF

V: TRBV27
size: few
J: TRBJ1-5
D: -
DNA: TGTGCCAGCAGACAGGACAGCCCCAATCAGCCCCAGCATTTT
CDR3: CASRQDSPNQPQHF

V: TRBV14
size: few
J: TRBJ2-1
D: TRBD2
DNA: TGTGCCAGCAGCCAAGGGTCGGGGGGGGCGTACAATGAGCAGTTCTTC
CDR3: CASSQGSGGAYNEQFF

V: TRBV14
size: -
J: TRBJ1-5
D: -
DNA: TGTGCCAGCATCCGTCCCTTCAATCAGCCCCAGCATTTT
CDR3: CASIRPFNQPQHF

V: TRBV5-1
size: -
J: TRBJ2-1
D: TRBD1
DNA: TGCGCCAGCAGCCTCTCGACAGGGGGCGTTAGGGATGAGCAGTTCTTC
CDR3: CASSLSTGGVRDEQFF

V: TRBV9
size: -
J: TRBJ2-5
D: -
DNA: TGTGCCAGCAGCGTTGAGAGGGGACCAGAGACCCAGTACTTC
CDR3: CASSVERGPETQYF

V: TRBV28
size: -
J: TRBJ1-2
D: -
DNA: TGTGCCAGCAGTTTGATAGGGGGGAACTATGGCTACACCTTC
CDR3: CASSLIGGNYGYTF

V: TRBV2
size: -
J: TRBJ1-1
D: -
DNA: TGTGCCAGCAGCTCTCGGGATATTGAAGCTTTCTTT
CDR3: CASSSRDIEAFF

V: TRBV7-9
size: -
J: TRBJ2-3
D: TRBD1
DNA: TGTGCCAGCAGCCCCCAGGGGGTCACAGATACGCAGTATTTT
CDR3: CASSPQGVTDTQYF

V: TRBV5-1
size: -
J: TRBJ2-1
D: -
DNA: TGCGCCAGCAGCCCCGGACAGTCCTCCTACAATGAGCAGTTCTTC
CDR3: CASSPGQSSYNEQFF

V: TRBV28
size: -
J: TRBJ1-4
D: TRBD1
DNA: TGTGCCAGCAGTAAGACAGGGGAAACTAATGAAAAACTGTTTTTT
CDR3: CASSKTGETNEKLFF

V: TRBV7-2
size: -
J: TRBJ1-6
D: -
DNA: TGTGCCAGCAGCTCACAGGGCTCTGGTTCACCCCTCCACTTT
CDR3: CASSSQGSGSPLHF

V: TRBV5-4
size: -
J: TRBJ2-7
D: -
DNA: TGTGCCAGCAGCTTTGACCTCATATCCGAGCAGTACTTC
CDR3: CASSFDLISEQYF

V: TRBV6-5
size: -
J: TRBJ1-4
D: TRBD1
DNA: TGTGCCAGCAGTTTCACTGACAGGGCTTGGGAAAAACTGTTTTTT
CDR3: CASSFTDRAWEKLFF

V: TRBV7-8
size: -
J: TRBJ1-5
D: -
DNA: TGTGCCAGCAGCTTAGGAATAGCTCCCAATCAGCCCCAGCATTTT
CDR3: CASSLGIAPNQPQHF

V: TRBV6-5
size: -
J: TRBJ1-5
D: -
DNA: TGTGCCAGCAGTTACGGCAGGGAAGGGAATCAGCCCCAGCATTTT
CDR3: CASSYGREGNQPQHF

V: TRBV3-1/TRBV3-2
size: once
J: TRBJ1-1
D: -
DNA: TGTGCCAGCAGCCAAGACCCCGGGACGGGGGGGACTGAAGCTTTCTTT
CDR3: CASSQDPGTGGTEAFF

V: TRBV3-1/TRBV3-2
size: -
J: TRBJ2-1
D: TRBD2
DNA: TGTGCCAGCAGCGCACTAGCGGGGGCGAATGAGCAGTTCTTC
CDR3: CASSALAGANEQFF

V: TRBV5-4
size: -
J: TRBJ1-2
D: TRBD1
DNA: TGTGCCAGCAGCTTGACAGGGGGCAAAGGCTACACCTTC
CDR3: CASSLTGGKGYTF

V: TRBV5-6
size: -
J: TRBJ2-3
D: -
DNA: TGTGCCAGCAGCTCACCTAGGTGGGCCGGGGGCAGCACAGATACGCAGTATTTT
CDR3: CASSSPRWAGGSTDTQYF

V: TRBV6-5
size: -
J: TRBJ1-4
D: TRBD1
DNA: TGTGCCAGCAATCCCGGGACAGTGGATGAAAAACTGTTTTTT
CDR3: CASNPGTVDEKLFF

V: TRBV19
size: once
J: TRBJ1-1
D: TRBD1
DNA: TGTGCCAGTAGTGGAGACAGGGCCATGAACACTGAAGCTTTCTTT
CDR3: CASSGDRAMNTEAFF

V: TRBV28
size: -
J: TRBJ1-2
D: -
DNA: TGTGCCAGCAGTTTATACGACTATGGCTACACCTTC
CDR3: CASSLYDYGYTF

V: TRBV28
size: few
J: TRBJ1-6
D: TRBD1
DNA: TGTGCCACGGCCCGGACAGGGAACTATAATTCACCCCTCCACTTT
CDR3: CATARTGNYNSPLHF

V: TRBV5-6
size: -
J: TRBJ1-3
D: -
DNA: TGTGCCAGCAGGGATCATAAGAGACGGGGCTCTGGAAACACCATATATTTT
CDR3: CASRDHKRRGSGNTIYF

V: TRBV6-5
size: -
J: TRBJ2-1
D: -
DNA: TGTGCCAGCAGTAATACAGGATTTCCGGACAATGAGCAGTTCTTC
CDR3: CASSNTGFPDNEQFF

V: TRBV5-1
size: once
J: TRBJ2-7
D: TRBD2
DNA: TGCGCCAGCAGCTTGACTAGCGGGGGCCAATACGAGCAGTACTTC
CDR3: CASSLTSGGQYEQYF

V: TRBV3-1/TRBV3-2
size: -
J: TRBJ2-5
D: TRBD1
DNA: TGTGCCAGCAGCACCCCGGGACAGGGGGCAGAGACCCAGTACTTC
CDR3: CASSTPGQGAETQYF

V: TRBV19
size: -
J: TRBJ1-1
D: TRBD1
DNA: TGTGCCAGTAGTATCAGGACAGGCCCGGTTGAAGCTTTCTTT
CDR3: CASSIRTGPVEAFF

V: TRBV15
size: -
J: TRBJ2-7
D: -
DNA: TGTGCCACCAGCAGAGGCGCCGGGCCAGAGCCTTACGAGCAGTACTTC
CDR3: CATSRGAGPEPYEQYF